The source of this T cell receptor beta chain is a study of human thymus T cells. General study results and limits: Thymic repertoires overlap heavily among unrelated individuals, related research has reported. Usage of V and J genes appeared biased in thymic and blood repertoires.

Thymus specimens were resections from corrective heart surgery. Donor material was obtained from healthy Finnish infants undergoing corrective surgery for congenital heart defects. The CDR3 is 19 amino acids. The germline CDR1 and CDR2 sequences are SGHDT and YYEEEE. Unmatched junction bases numbered 13, after V lost 4 bases and J lost 1 base. Here immunoSEQ multiplex PCR was the method, and the copy in TCRdb shows in-frame clones only, minus some. The repertoire has under 95,000 clones, 90% to 95% of them found once; the top ten carry 0.034%. For this clone: Its antigen is not known.

Source material: thymus tissue. This receptor was taken from a girl under three years old with a congenital heart defect but otherwise immunologically healthy. V usage is TRBV5-6 and J usage is TRBJ1-6; 8 bases match TRBD1. The CDR3, as DNA: TGTGCCAGCAGCCCAAGACCGGGGACAGGTCTTTCCTATAATTCACCCCTCCACTTT. Amino acids: CASSPRPGTGLSYNSPLHF.